This entry lists 28 T cell receptor beta chains sequenced from one sample in a study of identifying expanded T cells in peripheral blood. Method: immunoSEQ multiplex PCR; TCRdb's copy keeps in-frame clones and lacks some. Of roughly 63,000 clones listed, about four fifths are singletons. Sequences were obtained from blood. These receptors were obtained from a person between 18 and 70 years old in good health.

The chain links TRBV27 to TRBJ1-1; D is undetermined. Germline V gene data show CDR1 as MNHEY and CDR2 as SMNVEV (reference sequence). The CDR3 spans 16 residues. V lost 1 base, J lost 6 bases, and 18 bases lay in between. Written as DNA, the CDR3 is TGTGCCAGCAGTTTATGGGCAGGTGGTGTGTCCGCTGAAGCTTTCTTT. This encodes CASSLWAGGVSAEAFF.

This sequence joins TRBV5-1 and TRBJ2-5; D is unclear. Trimming took off 0 bases at V and 2 bases at J, with 8 bases between the two ends. Germline values: CDR1 SGHRS, CDR2 YFSETQ. The CDR3 length is 14 residues. The CDR3 DNA is TGCGCCAGCAGCTTGGCAGTGGGTCAAGAGACCCAGTACTTC. Translating gives CASSLAVGQETQYF.

The chain combines TRBV25-1 with TRBJ1-3; TRBD1 matches at 10 bases. The CDR3 contains 15 residues. V shed 7 bases, J shed 0 bases, and the junction held 3 bases outside the gene matches. Germline V gives CDR1 MGHDK, CDR2 SYGVNS. The CDR3 region is CASKDRGISGNTIYF. In nucleotides, the CDR3 is TGTGCCAGCAAGGACAGGGGGATCTCTGGAAACACCATATATTTT. The full variable domain, its missing parts supplied by reference TRBV25-1 and TRBJ1-3, is EADIYQTPRYLVIGTGKKITLECSQTMGHDKMYWYQQDPGMELHLIHYSYGVNSTEKGDLSSESTVSRIRTEHFPLTLESARPSHTSQYLCASKDRGISGNTIYFGEGSWLTVV.

J is TRBJ2-7 and V is TRBV27; D ambiguous. CDR1 and CDR2 from the germline V gene are MNHEY and SMNVEV (reference sequence). The ends were cut back, 5 bases at V and 1 base at J, with 12 bases in the middle. This CDR3 region has 14 residues. The CDR3 bases are TGTGCCAGCAGTACCCGACGTACTTCCTACGAGCAGTACTTC. Its protein is CASSTRRTSYEQYF.

This chain uses TRBV5-6 with TRBJ2-7, with D perhaps matching TRBD1 (6 bases). Germline loops: CDR1 SGHDT, CDR2 YYEEEE. CDR3 length: 15 amino acids. Trimming removed 5 bases from V and 5 bases from J, with 20 bases in between. In nucleotides, the CDR3 is TGTGCCAGCAGTCTATGGACAAACAGGGTAGACGAGCAGTACTTC. It codes for CASSLWTNRVDEQYF.

The genes are TRBV27 and TRBJ2-5, with D possibly matching TRBD1 (5 bases). This CDR3 region has 13 residues. Trimming stripped 5 bases from V and 5 bases from J, with 12 bases between. CDR1 and CDR2 from the germline V gene are MNHEY and SMNVEV (reference sequence). The CDR3 here is CASSLQGWETQYF. The CDR3 region has the DNA TGTGCCAGCAGTCTGCAGGGTTGGGAGACCCAGTACTTC.

This clone came up a few times. The chain uses TRBV9 and TRBJ2-1, with 7 bases lining up with TRBD2. J gave up 5 bases and V 4 bases, and 12 bases lay outside the gene matches. Germline V gene data show CDR1 as SGDLS and CDR2 as YYNGEE. The CDR3 is 16 residues long. The CDR3 bases are TGTGCCAGCAGCCCTTACCCTGGGGAGGGAAACAATGAGCAGTTCTTC. This encodes CASSPYPGEGNNEQFF.

The CDR3 bases are TGTGCCAGCAGCTTCCGGGCAAATTATGGCTACACCTTC. Translated, it gives CASSFRANYGYTF. The J gene is TRBJ1-2, the V gene TRBV11-3; no clear D. This CDR3 comprises 13 residues. Germline CDR1 and CDR2: SGHNT and YENEEA. Between the trimmed V and J ends, which lost 3 bases and 5 bases, there was a span of 10 bases.

V usage is TRBV29-1 and J usage is TRBJ2-5; D not resolved. This CDR3 region has 14 residues. From germline, CDR1 is SQVTM and CDR2 ANQGSEA. V shed 3 bases and J shed 1 base, with 12 bases lying between them. CDR3 amino acids: CSVESRRTQETQYF. CDR3 DNA sequence: TGCAGCGTTGAGTCGCGTAGGACCCAAGAGACCCAGTACTTC. The full variable domain, its missing parts supplied by reference TRBV29-1 and TRBJ2-5, is SAVISQKPSRDICQRGTSLTIQCQVDSQVTMMFWYRQQPGQSLTLIATANQGSEATYESGFVIDKFPISRPNLTFSTLTVSNMSPEDSSIYLCSVESRRTQETQYFGPGTRLLVL.

This clone was observed once. V usage is TRBV7-9 and J usage is TRBJ1-1; the D is unclear. The V end lost 2 bases, the J end lost 0 bases, and 4 bases lay between the germline ends. Looked up from germline, CDR1 is SEHNR and CDR2 is FQNEAQ (reference sequence). This CDR3 has 13 residues. The CDR3 DNA reads as TGTGCCAGCAGCTTAACCTTGAACACTGAAGCTTTCTTT. Its protein is CASSLTLNTEAFF.

The CDR3 here is CASSSLRLAGGYNNNEQFF. The CDR3 DNA reads as TGTGCCAGCAGCTCACTGCGCTTAGCGGGAGGGTATAACAACAATGAGCAGTTCTTC. The V gene is TRBV7-9, the J gene TRBJ2-1, with 11 nucleotides matching TRBD2. In germline, CDR1 is SEHNR, CDR2 FQNEAQ (reference sequence). CDR3 length: 19 residues. After removal of 4 bases from V and 5 bases from J, the junction contained 16 bases not matched to a gene.

The chain has TRBV30 and TRBJ2-5; D is unclear. Germline values: CDR1 GTSNPN, CDR2 SVGIG (reference sequence). Trimming stripped 7 bases from V and 4 bases from J, with 10 bases between. CDR3 length: 11 residues. The CDR3 nucleotides read TGTGCCTTCCTTGCATTAGAGACCCAGTACTTC. Protein sequence: CAFLALETQYF.

This sequence joins TRBV4-3 and TRBJ2-2; no clear D. Germline loops: CDR1 LGHNA, CDR2 YSLEER. V was pared by 0 bases and J by 4 bases, with 9 bases between. The CDR3 spans 15 residues. CDR3 sequence: CASSQEFRSTGELFF. The CDR3 DNA follows: TGCGCCAGCAGCCAAGAGTTCAGGTCCACCGGGGAGCTGTTTTTT.

The chain couples TRBV5-6 to TRBJ1-6; D might be TRBD1 (6 bases). Germline V gives CDR1 SGHDT, CDR2 YYEEEE. Trimming shortened V by 1 base and J by 10 bases, and 18 bases separated the two germline ends. This CDR3 is built from 16 residues. The CDR3 is CASSLYDRRGQSPLHF. The DNA for the CDR3 is TGTGCCAGCAGCTTGTACGACCGCAGGGGTCAATCACCCCTCCACTTT.

The V call is TRBV10-2, the J call TRBJ1-2; 9 nucleotides align to TRBD1. Germline V gene lookup returns CDR1 WSHSY and CDR2 SAAADI. The CDR3 has 14 amino acids. Trimming removed 2 bases from V and 7 bases from J; junction bases left unmatched: 5. The CDR3 sequence is CASSEVQGAGGYTF. The CDR3 nucleotides read TGCGCCAGCAGTGAGGTACAGGGGGCAGGTGGCTACACCTTC.

The V gene is TRBV11-2, the J gene TRBJ2-5; 7 nucleotides agree with TRBD2. J lost 1 base, V lost 0 bases, and 14 bases had no gene match. The germline gives CDR1 SGHAT, CDR2 FQNNGV. The CDR3 consists of 19 residues. CDR3 bases: TGTGCCAGCAGCTTAGAGGGCTCTAGCGGCCTCACGGCCCAAGAGACCCAGTACTTC. Protein: CASSLEGSSGLTAQETQYF. Using reference TRBV11-2 and TRBJ2-5 for the parts outside the CDR3, the full variable domain is EAGVAQSPRYKIIEKRQSVAFWCNPISGHATLYWYQQILGQGPKLLIQFQNNGVVDDSQLPKDRFSAERLKGVDSTLKIQPAKLEDSAVYLCASSLEGSSGLTAQETQYFGPGTRLLVL.

The gene calls are TRBV7-2 and TRBJ1-2; 7 bases line up with TRBD1. V dropped 4 bases and J dropped 1; count of bases not matched to a gene: 9. The CDR3 is made up of 16 amino acids. CDR1 and CDR2 from the germline V gene are SGHTA and FQGNSA. The CDR3 sequence: CASSSGGTDDNYGYTF. As DNA, the CDR3 is TGTGCCAGCAGCTCCGGAGGGACAGATGATAACTATGGCTACACCTTC. Drawing the rest from reference TRBV7-2 and TRBJ1-2, the complete variable domain is GAGVSQSPSNKVTEKGKDVELRCDPISGHTALYWYRQSLGQGLEFLIYFQGNSAPDKSGLPSDRFSAERTGGSVSTLTIQRTQQEDSAVYLCASSSGGTDDNYGYTFGSGTRLTVV.

The rearrangement links TRBV11-2 to TRBJ1-1; D not resolved. Germline V gene data show CDR1 as SGHAT and CDR2 as FQNNGV. The V and J ends lost 4 bases and 2 bases respectively, with 11 bases between them. The CDR3 has 14 residues. As DNA, the CDR3 is TGTGCCAGCAGCTCATATCTAGGCAACACTGAAGCTTTCTTT. Translation: CASSSYLGNTEAFF.

J is TRBJ2-3 and V is TRBV19; D may correspond to TRBD1 or TRBD2 (5 bases each). V lost 4 bases, J lost 9 bases, and 14 bases lay in between. Germline lookup yields CDR1 LNHDA and CDR2 SQIVND (reference sequence). This CDR3 is built from 13 residues. In DNA form, the CDR3 reads TGTGCCAGTAGTACTCTAGCTGAGGGGACGCAGTATTTT. This sequence encodes CASSTLAEGTQYF.

This CDR3 reads CASSPNRDRNSPLHF. In DNA form, the CDR3 reads TGTGCCAGCAGTCCCAACAGGGACCGAAATTCACCCCTCCACTTT. The V call is TRBV6-5, the J call TRBJ1-6; D may be TRBD1 (6 bases). This CDR3 has 15 residues. The germline V and J ends were trimmed by 5 bases and 7 bases, with 15 bases remaining between them. Germline CDR1 MNHEY, CDR2 SVGAGI.

The chain employs TRBV30 and TRBJ2-4; no clear D. Germline CDR1 and CDR2: GTSNPN and SVGIG (reference sequence). There are 14 residues in the CDR3. V lost 1 base and J lost 1, with 8 bases in between. CDR3: CAWSDAMAKNIQYF. In DNA form, the CDR3 reads TGTGCCTGGAGTGATGCAATGGCCAAAAACATTCAGTACTTC.

This rearrangement joins TRBV19 to TRBJ2-1; TRBD1 is a possible D gene (5 bases). This CDR3 is built from 15 residues. V lost 5 bases to trimming and J lost 3 bases, with 14 bases between them. The germline V gene encodes CDR1 LNHDA and CDR2 SQIVND (reference sequence). The CDR3 bases are TGTGCCAGTAGTCGGGTAGGGGTCATCTACAATGAGCAGTTCTTC. It encodes CASSRVGVIYNEQFF.

This chain uses TRBV11-3 with TRBJ1-1; 8 bases fit TRBD1. The CDR3 totals 16 residues. Germline lookup yields CDR1 SGHNT and CDR2 YENEEA. V dropped 3 bases and J dropped 3; count of bases not matched to a gene: 9. DNA for the CDR3: TGTGCCAGCAGCTTTATAGAGGACAGGGAGCACACTGAAGCTTTCTTT. Amino acid sequence: CASSFIEDREHTEAFF.

The chain is built from TRBV19 and TRBJ1-6; no reliable D call. Germline V lookup: CDR1 LNHDA, CDR2 SQIVND (reference sequence). The CDR3 spans 17 residues. Trimming left V 9 bases short and J 0 bases short, with 18 bases between. The chain's CDR3 is CASRVDGGSSYNSPLHF. CDR3 nucleotide sequence: TGTGCCAGCAGAGTGGACGGAGGAAGCTCCTATAATTCACCCCTCCACTTT.

V and J are TRBV6-5 and TRBJ2-3; D gene unclear. The length of the CDR3 is 11 residues. Germline V CDR1 and CDR2: MNHEY, SVGAGI. V gave up 1 base and J gave up 6 bases, with 2 bases separating them. This CDR3 reads CASSYFDTQYF. CDR3 in DNA: TGTGCCAGCAGTTACTTCGATACGCAGTATTTT.

The chain is built from TRBV5-6 and TRBJ2-1; no clear D gene. The V gene's germline CDR1 is SGHDT and CDR2 YYEEEE. This CDR3 region has 14 residues. V shed 0 bases and J shed 8 bases, with 12 bases lying between them. The CDR3 here is CASSLVVRQDEQFF. The DNA of the CDR3 is TGTGCCAGCAGCTTGGTGGTCAGGCAGGATGAGCAGTTCTTC.

The gene calls are TRBV7-9 and TRBJ2-2; D gene ambiguous. CDR3 length equals 15 residues. Trimming shortened V by 5 bases and J by 3 bases, and 13 bases separated the two germline ends. Germline V gives CDR1 SEHNR, CDR2 FQNEAQ (reference sequence). CDR3 loop: CASSRKRSDTGELFF. In DNA form, the CDR3 reads TGTGCCAGCAGCCGTAAGCGTTCGGACACCGGGGAGCTGTTTTTT.

The chain has TRBV19 and TRBJ2-2; 11 bases align to TRBD1. Germline V gives CDR1 LNHDA, CDR2 SQIVND (reference sequence). This CDR3 is 16 amino acids long. J gave up 6 bases and V 6 bases, and 9 bases lay outside the gene matches. CDR3 nucleotides: TGTGCCAGTAGGCGCCTGGTGGGACAGGGGGCCGGGGAGCTGTTTTTT. Translating gives CASRRLVGQGAGELFF.